The rows below give T cell receptor beta chains drawn from one sample of a study of beta chain features in type 1 diabetes. Sequencing was performed with immunoSEQ multiplex PCR; in TCRdb, only in-frame clones are kept and a portion is missing. The sample has 200,000 to 300,000 clones, around 21% seen once. The sample consisted of naive CD4+ T cells from blood. Receptor source: a woman aged 40 to 49 with type 1 diabetes. The CDR3 runs from the conserved cysteine through the conserved F or W. The D gene is left open where the match is weak. Size is omitted from some rows. Given values are once, few, many or a class for expanded clones.

J gene: TRBJ2-3
V gene: TRBV5-1
clone size: NA
D gene: NA
CDR3 DNA: TGCGCCAGCAGCTTTGGACAGTATGCAGATACGCAGTATTTT
CDR3 protein: CASSFGQYADTQYF

J gene: TRBJ2-1
V gene: TRBV19
clone size: NA
D gene: NA
CDR3 DNA: TGTGCCAGTAGGGTATCGGGAGCAGCTGATGAGCAGTTCTTC
CDR3 protein: CASRVSGAADEQFF

J gene: TRBJ2-5
V gene: TRBV7-9
clone size: few
D gene: TRBD2
CDR3 DNA: TGTGCCAGCAGCTTCACTAGCGGGGGGGCCACAGAGACCCAGTACTTC
CDR3 protein: CASSFTSGGATETQYF

J gene: TRBJ2-7
V gene: TRBV4-3
clone size: NA
D gene: TRBD2
CDR3 DNA: TGCGCCAGCAGCGCCCAACTAGCGGGGCCCTCCTACGAGCAGTACTTC
CDR3 protein: CASSAQLAGPSYEQYF

J gene: TRBJ2-5
V gene: TRBV28
clone size: few
D gene: NA
CDR3 DNA: TGTGCCAGCAGTTTAAAGAGGGCTTATCAAGAGACCCAGTACTTC
CDR3 protein: CASSLKRAYQETQYF

J gene: TRBJ2-7
V gene: TRBV6-5
clone size: few
D gene: NA
CDR3 DNA: TGTGCCAGCACCCGACCAGGGGGGCCGGCCTACGAGCAGTACTTC
CDR3 protein: CASTRPGGPAYEQYF

J gene: TRBJ2-7
V gene: TRBV9
clone size: NA
D gene: NA
CDR3 DNA: TGTGCCAGCAGCGTAGCCTCTGACAACTCCTACGAGCAGTACTTC
CDR3 protein: CASSVASDNSYEQYF

J gene: TRBJ2-5
V gene: TRBV5-1
clone size: NA
D gene: NA
CDR3 DNA: TGCGCCAGCAGCTTGGGAGCCGGGAGAGAGACCCAGTACTTC
CDR3 protein: CASSLGAGRETQYF

J gene: TRBJ2-3
V gene: TRBV2
clone size: NA
D gene: TRBD1
CDR3 DNA: TGTGCCAGCAGAACAGGGGGAGCAGATACGCAGTATTTT
CDR3 protein: CASRTGGADTQYF

J gene: TRBJ1-1
V gene: TRBV18
clone size: NA
D gene: NA
CDR3 DNA: TGTGCCAGCTCACCAATGACGGGGAACACTGAAGCTTTCTTT
CDR3 protein: CASSPMTGNTEAFF

J gene: TRBJ1-5
V gene: TRBV6-6
clone size: NA
D gene: TRBD1
CDR3 DNA: TGTGCCAGCAGTTTTCGACAGGGAAATCAGCCCCAGCATTTT
CDR3 protein: CASSFRQGNQPQHF

J gene: TRBJ2-5
V gene: TRBV5-6
clone size: NA
D gene: TRBD2
CDR3 DNA: TGTGCCAGCAGCTTGGCCCGGGGAGCGGGGGGAGAGACCCAGTACTTC
CDR3 protein: CASSLARGAGGETQYF

J gene: TRBJ2-2
V gene: TRBV25-1
clone size: NA
D gene: TRBD1
CDR3 DNA: TGTGCCAGCAGTGAATTGGGACAGGGAAAGAACACCGGGGAGCTGTTTTTT
CDR3 protein: CASSELGQGKNTGELFF

J gene: TRBJ2-7
V gene: TRBV5-6
clone size: NA
D gene: TRBD2
CDR3 DNA: TGTGCCAGCAGCTTTCCGGGAGGGCCCGACGAGCAGTACTTC
CDR3 protein: CASSFPGGPDEQYF

J gene: TRBJ2-3
V gene: TRBV5-1
clone size: few
D gene: NA
CDR3 DNA: TGCGCCAGCAGCCAGGTTGACGGAACTAGCACAGATACGCAGTATTTT
CDR3 protein: CASSQVDGTSTDTQYF

J gene: TRBJ1-1
V gene: TRBV7-9
clone size: NA
D gene: TRBD1
CDR3 DNA: TGTGCCAGCAAGCCCAGTGACAGGGCGTGGACTGAAGCTTTCTTT
CDR3 protein: CASKPSDRAWTEAFF

J gene: TRBJ2-5
V gene: TRBV15
clone size: NA
D gene: NA
CDR3 DNA: TGTGCCACCAGCAGAGATCAGGACTTCAGAGAGACCCAGTACTTC
CDR3 protein: CATSRDQDFRETQYF

J gene: TRBJ2-5
V gene: TRBV5-1
clone size: few
D gene: NA
CDR3 DNA: TGCGCCAGCAGCTCCTTATCTGAGGAGACCCAGTACTTC
CDR3 protein: CASSSLSEETQYF

J gene: TRBJ1-2
V gene: TRBV30
clone size: NA
D gene: TRBD1
CDR3 DNA: TGTGCCTGGAGTGTACGCATTACAGGGGGCCGTGGCTACACCTTC
CDR3 protein: CAWSVRITGGRGYTF

J gene: TRBJ2-1
V gene: TRBV6-1
clone size: few
D gene: TRBD1
CDR3 DNA: TGTGCCATCAGTGAGTCGAGGACAGGGGGTGATCTGGAGCAGTTCTTC
CDR3 protein: CAISESRTGGDLEQFF

J gene: TRBJ2-7
V gene: TRBV9
clone size: NA
D gene: TRBD1
CDR3 DNA: TGTGCCAGCCAACGGGACAGGGGGTACGAGCAGTACTTC
CDR3 protein: CASQRDRGYEQYF

J gene: TRBJ1-5
V gene: TRBV30
clone size: few
D gene: NA
CDR3 DNA: TGTGCCTGGAGTGTGAGGGGCAATCAGCCCCAGCATTTT
CDR3 protein: CAWSVRGNQPQHF

J gene: TRBJ2-7
V gene: TRBV28
clone size: NA
D gene: NA
CDR3 DNA: TGTGCCAGCAGTTCTGGACAGTCCTACGAGCAGTACTTC
CDR3 protein: CASSSGQSYEQYF

J gene: TRBJ1-2
V gene: TRBV5-4
clone size: NA
D gene: TRBD1
CDR3 DNA: TGTGCCAGCAGCTCGCTACAGGGGGCTTCACCGCTCTATGGCTACACCTTC
CDR3 protein: CASSSLQGASPLYGYTF

J gene: TRBJ2-2
V gene: TRBV6-5
clone size: NA
D gene: TRBD1
CDR3 DNA: TGTGCCAGCAGTGGACAGGGGGGAACCGGGGAGCTGTTTTTT
CDR3 protein: CASSGQGGTGELFF

J gene: TRBJ2-1
V gene: TRBV6-5
clone size: few
D gene: NA
CDR3 DNA: TGTGCCAGCAGGGCAAGGGGGGCGGGAGAGTATGAGCAGTTCTTC
CDR3 protein: CASRARGAGEYEQFF

J gene: TRBJ2-7
V gene: TRBV5-4
clone size: NA
D gene: NA
CDR3 DNA: TGTGCCAGCAGCTCCTCCTACGAGCAGTACTTC
CDR3 protein: CASSSSYEQYF

J gene: TRBJ2-3
V gene: TRBV7-3
clone size: NA
D gene: NA
CDR3 DNA: TGTGCCAGCAGCCCAGGGTCAGATACGCAGTATTTT
CDR3 protein: CASSPGSDTQYF

J gene: TRBJ1-1
V gene: TRBV7-9
clone size: NA
D gene: NA
CDR3 DNA: TGTGCCAGCAGCTTATGGACAGCGGGGACTGAAGCTTTCTTT
CDR3 protein: CASSLWTAGTEAFF

J gene: TRBJ2-3
V gene: TRBV7-8
clone size: NA
D gene: TRBD2
CDR3 DNA: TGTGCCAGCCGGTGGGCGGGAGTGGTAGATACGCAGTATTTT
CDR3 protein: CASRWAGVVDTQYF

J gene: TRBJ1-1
V gene: TRBV30
clone size: few
D gene: NA
CDR3 DNA: TGTGCCTGGAGGATCCTCGGGGGAGGCACTGAAGCTTTCTTT
CDR3 protein: CAWRILGGGTEAFF

J gene: TRBJ1-6
V gene: TRBV15
clone size: few
D gene: NA
CDR3 DNA: TGTGCCACCAGCAGGGCCAATTCACCCCTCCACTTT
CDR3 protein: CATSRANSPLHF

J gene: TRBJ2-7
V gene: TRBV4-1
clone size: once
D gene: TRBD1
CDR3 DNA: TGCGCCAGCAGCCAAGTGGCCAGGGGGCACGAGCAGTACTTC
CDR3 protein: CASSQVARGHEQYF

J gene: TRBJ2-7
V gene: TRBV6-6
clone size: NA
D gene: TRBD1
CDR3 DNA: TGTGCCAGCAGCCGACAGCGGTGGACAGGGGCAGACGAGCAGTACTTC
CDR3 protein: CASSRQRWTGADEQYF

J gene: TRBJ1-2
V gene: TRBV11-2
clone size: NA
D gene: NA
CDR3 DNA: TGTGCCAGCAGCTTAGCAGGGAAAGGCTACACCTTC
CDR3 protein: CASSLAGKGYTF

J gene: TRBJ2-3
V gene: TRBV5-4
clone size: NA
D gene: TRBD2
CDR3 DNA: TGTGCCAGCAGCCAACCTAGCGGAACTAGCACAGATACGCAGTATTTT
CDR3 protein: CASSQPSGTSTDTQYF

J gene: TRBJ1-1
V gene: TRBV4-3
clone size: NA
D gene: NA
CDR3 DNA: TGCGCCAGCAGCCAAGTCCCGAGGAACACTGAAGCTTTCTTT
CDR3 protein: CASSQVPRNTEAFF

J gene: TRBJ1-4
V gene: TRBV27
clone size: few
D gene: NA
CDR3 DNA: TGTGCCAGCAGTTTACGGTCCCAGGGAACTAATGAAAAACTGTTTTTT
CDR3 protein: CASSLRSQGTNEKLFF

J gene: TRBJ2-5
V gene: TRBV7-2
clone size: few
D gene: TRBD1
CDR3 DNA: TGTGCCAGCAGCCTGGACAGGGCAGGGACCCAGTACTTC
CDR3 protein: CASSLDRAGTQYF

J gene: TRBJ1-1
V gene: TRBV18
clone size: NA
D gene: TRBD1
CDR3 DNA: TGTGCCAGCTCACCTAGACAGGGGATTAACACTGAAGCTTTCTTT
CDR3 protein: CASSPRQGINTEAFF

J gene: TRBJ2-1
V gene: TRBV7-9
clone size: NA
D gene: NA
CDR3 DNA: TGTGCCAGCAGGCCGACAATGAAGCAGTTCTTC
CDR3 protein: CASRPTMKQFF

J gene: TRBJ1-1
V gene: TRBV18
clone size: NA
D gene: TRBD1
CDR3 DNA: TGTGCCAGCTCACCTCTACAGGGGCAGAACACTGAAGCTTTCTTT
CDR3 protein: CASSPLQGQNTEAFF

J gene: TRBJ1-2
V gene: TRBV15
clone size: NA
D gene: NA
CDR3 DNA: TGTGCCACCAGCAGCCGGGTCTCAAACTATGGCTACACCTTC
CDR3 protein: CATSSRVSNYGYTF

J gene: TRBJ2-7
V gene: TRBV4-3
clone size: NA
D gene: TRBD2
CDR3 DNA: TGCGCCAGCAGCCAAGAAGGGATAGCGGGAGGTGCCCGCTACGAGCAGTACTTC
CDR3 protein: CASSQEGIAGGARYEQYF

J gene: TRBJ2-7
V gene: TRBV5-1
clone size: few
D gene: TRBD1
CDR3 DNA: TGCGCCAGCAGCTTGGTTGACAGGGGGTCCGAGCAGTACTTC
CDR3 protein: CASSLVDRGSEQYF

J gene: TRBJ2-5
V gene: TRBV9
clone size: NA
D gene: TRBD2
CDR3 DNA: TGTGCCAGCAGCGTTACTCCACTAGCGAATTTTCAAGAGACCCAGTACTTC
CDR3 protein: CASSVTPLANFQETQYF

J gene: TRBJ1-1
V gene: TRBV25-1
clone size: NA
D gene: TRBD1
CDR3 DNA: TGTGCCAGCAGTGAAGAACCCGGGACAGGGTCTGTAGCTTTCTTT
CDR3 protein: CASSEEPGTGSVAFF

J gene: TRBJ2-5
V gene: TRBV29-1
clone size: few
D gene: TRBD1
CDR3 DNA: TGCAGCGTGGGGGACAGGGGTGTGGGAGAGACCCAGTACTTC
CDR3 protein: CSVGDRGVGETQYF

J gene: TRBJ1-1
V gene: TRBV28
clone size: NA
D gene: NA
CDR3 DNA: TGTGCCAGCAGTACCCTAGGGGCTGAAGCTTTCTTT
CDR3 protein: CASSTLGAEAFF

J gene: TRBJ2-7
V gene: TRBV7-3
clone size: NA
D gene: TRBD2
CDR3 DNA: TGTGCCAGCAGCTTACCGGGACTACTATCCTACGAGCAGTACTTC
CDR3 protein: CASSLPGLLSYEQYF

J gene: TRBJ2-7
V gene: TRBV7-2
clone size: NA
D gene: TRBD2
CDR3 DNA: TGTGCCAGCAGCTTACAAGTAGCGGGGGGGACCTACGAGCAGTACTTC
CDR3 protein: CASSLQVAGGTYEQYF

J gene: TRBJ2-6
V gene: TRBV4-3
clone size: NA
D gene: TRBD1
CDR3 DNA: TGCGCCAGCAGCCGTGACAGGGCTGGGGCCAACGTCCTGACTTTC
CDR3 protein: CASSRDRAGANVLTF

J gene: TRBJ1-1
V gene: TRBV4-1
clone size: NA
D gene: NA
CDR3 DNA: TGCGCCAGCAGGCCGGGACAAAACACTGAAGCTTTCTTT
CDR3 protein: CASRPGQNTEAFF

J gene: TRBJ1-4
V gene: TRBV29-1
clone size: once
D gene: NA
CDR3 DNA: TGCAGCGTTGGACTACAGAACGAAAAACTGTTTTTT
CDR3 protein: CSVGLQNEKLFF

J gene: TRBJ2-5
V gene: TRBV7-9
clone size: NA
D gene: TRBD2
CDR3 DNA: TGTGCCAGCAGCTATCGACTAGCGTCGTACCAAGAGACCCAGTACTTC
CDR3 protein: CASSYRLASYQETQYF

J gene: TRBJ1-4
V gene: TRBV13
clone size: NA
D gene: TRBD1
CDR3 DNA: TGTGCCAGCAGCTTAGCGGCAGGGGGAGAAAAACTGTTTTTT
CDR3 protein: CASSLAAGGEKLFF

J gene: TRBJ1-5
V gene: TRBV7-9
clone size: NA
D gene: TRBD1
CDR3 DNA: TGTGCCAGCAGCGAAACAGGGGGCGCGGGGCAGCCCCAGCATTTT
CDR3 protein: CASSETGGAGQPQHF